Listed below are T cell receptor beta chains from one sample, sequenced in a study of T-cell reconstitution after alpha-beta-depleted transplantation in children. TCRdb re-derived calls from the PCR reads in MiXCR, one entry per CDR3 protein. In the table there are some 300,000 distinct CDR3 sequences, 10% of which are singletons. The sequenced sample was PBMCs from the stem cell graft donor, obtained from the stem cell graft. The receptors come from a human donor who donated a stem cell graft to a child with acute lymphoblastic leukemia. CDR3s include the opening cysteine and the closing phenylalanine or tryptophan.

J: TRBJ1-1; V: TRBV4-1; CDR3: CASSQLPGQGDTEAFF
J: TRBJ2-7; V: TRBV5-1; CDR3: CASSGGTNSYEQYF
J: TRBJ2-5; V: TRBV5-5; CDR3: CASSGGSLFQETQYF
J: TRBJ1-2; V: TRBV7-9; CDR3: CASSGTGFNYGYTF
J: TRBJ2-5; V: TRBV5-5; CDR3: CASSRGRAQETQYF
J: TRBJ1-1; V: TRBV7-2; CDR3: CASSQYLQGFGTEAFF
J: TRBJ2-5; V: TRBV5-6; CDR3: CASSGGQGFEETQYF
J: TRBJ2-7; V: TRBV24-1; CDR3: CATSDGGHFPYEQYF
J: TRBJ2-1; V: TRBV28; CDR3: CASSLLAGETSEQFF
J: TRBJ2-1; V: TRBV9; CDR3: CASSVAGRDYNEQFF
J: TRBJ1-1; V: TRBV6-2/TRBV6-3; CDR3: CASSYVRTGANSNHMNTEAFF
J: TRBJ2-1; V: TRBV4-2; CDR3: CASSPDVAGVSYNEQFF
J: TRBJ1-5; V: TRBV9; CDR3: CASSVKKPQHF
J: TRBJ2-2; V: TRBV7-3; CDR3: CASSSYPGQYGAGELFF
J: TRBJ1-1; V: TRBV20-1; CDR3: CSARDLDRFEAFF
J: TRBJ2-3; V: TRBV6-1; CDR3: CASLPGSSWYPGTDTQYF
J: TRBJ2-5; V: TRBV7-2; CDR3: CASSLAGLAGGVETQYF
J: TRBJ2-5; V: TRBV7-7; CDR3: CASSPRSAVGETQYF
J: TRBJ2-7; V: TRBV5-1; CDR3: CASSGDRYEQYF